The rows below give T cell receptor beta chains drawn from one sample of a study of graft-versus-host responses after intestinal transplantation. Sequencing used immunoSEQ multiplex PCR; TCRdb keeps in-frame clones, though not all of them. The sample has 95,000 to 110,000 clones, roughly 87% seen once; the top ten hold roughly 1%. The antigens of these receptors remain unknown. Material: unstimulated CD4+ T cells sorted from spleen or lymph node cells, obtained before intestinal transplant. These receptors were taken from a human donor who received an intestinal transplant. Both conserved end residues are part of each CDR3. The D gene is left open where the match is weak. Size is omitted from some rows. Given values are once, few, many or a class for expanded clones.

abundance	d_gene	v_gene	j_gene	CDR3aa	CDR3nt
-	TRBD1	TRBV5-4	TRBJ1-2	CASTGQGYGYTF	TGTGCCAGCACCGGACAGGGGTATGGCTACACCTTC
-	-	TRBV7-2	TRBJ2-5	CASGAALVGTQYF	TGTGCCAGCGGCGCAGCCCTCGTGGGGACCCAGTACTTC
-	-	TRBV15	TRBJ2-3	CATSNFRQSSTDTQYF	TGTGCCACCAGCAATTTCAGACAGTCTAGCACAGATACGCAGTATTTT
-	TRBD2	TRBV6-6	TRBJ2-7	CASSEGLAGLHEQYF	TGTGCCAGCAGCGAAGGACTAGCGGGGCTCCACGAGCAGTACTTC
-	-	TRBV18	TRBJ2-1	CASSQRSEQFF	TGTGCCAGCTCACAGCGAAGTGAGCAGTTCTTC
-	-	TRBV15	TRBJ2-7	CATSQDRGSIYYEQYF	TGTGCCACCAGCCAGGATAGGGGATCAATATATTACGAGCAGTACTTC
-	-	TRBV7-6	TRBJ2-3	CASSLARQFTDTQYF	TGTGCCAGCAGCTTAGCGCGGCAGTTCACAGATACGCAGTATTTT
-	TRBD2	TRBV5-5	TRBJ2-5	CASSFRLAGGGGTSETQYF	TGTGCCAGCAGCTTCAGACTAGCGGGGGGCGGAGGCACAAGTGAGACCCAGTACTTC
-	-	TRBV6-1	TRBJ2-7	CASSDPARGYEQYF	TGTGCCAGCAGTGACCCCGCCAGGGGATACGAGCAGTACTTC
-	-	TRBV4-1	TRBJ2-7	CASSPQGGMQYF	TGCGCCAGCAGCCCCCAGGGGGGGATGCAGTACTTC
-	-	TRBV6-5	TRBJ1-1	CASSYMAEAFF	TGTGCCAGCAGTTACATGGCTGAAGCTTTCTTT
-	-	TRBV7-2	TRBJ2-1	CASSQGGVGEQFF	TGTGCCAGCAGCCAGGGGGGAGTGGGTGAGCAGTTCTTC
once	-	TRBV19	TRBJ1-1	CASSTLRTGSTEAFF	TGTGCCAGTAGTACCCTGCGTACAGGGAGCACTGAAGCTTTCTTT
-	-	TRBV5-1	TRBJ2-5	CASSLGRETQYF	TGCGCCAGCAGCTTGGGCCGAGAGACCCAGTACTTC
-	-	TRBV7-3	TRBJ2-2	CASGRNANTGELFF	TGTGCCAGCGGGCGGAACGCGAACACCGGGGAGCTGTTTTTT
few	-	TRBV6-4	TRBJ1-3	CASSDFGERSSGNTIYF	TGTGCCAGCAGTGACTTTGGGGAAAGAAGCTCTGGAAACACCATATATTTT
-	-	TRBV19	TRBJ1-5	CASSMVRGVGNQPQHF	TGTGCCAGTAGTATGGTCAGGGGAGTAGGCAATCAGCCCCAGCATTTT
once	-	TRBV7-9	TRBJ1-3	CASSSAGTFSGNTIYF	TGTGCCAGCAGCTCCGCAGGGACTTTCTCTGGAAACACCATATATTTT
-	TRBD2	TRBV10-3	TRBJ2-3	CAISDSSGGTDTQYF	TGTGCCATCAGTGATTCTAGCGGGGGCACAGATACGCAGTATTTT
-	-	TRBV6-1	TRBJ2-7	CASVVRPSSYEQYF	TGTGCCAGCGTGGTACGGCCCAGCTCCTACGAGCAGTACTTC
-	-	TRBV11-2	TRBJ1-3	CASSPPGPWGNTIYF	TGTGCCAGCAGCCCCCCGGGACCTTGGGGAAACACCATATATTTT
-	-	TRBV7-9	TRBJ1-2	CASSLNYGYTF	TGTGCCAGCAGCTTAAACTATGGCTACACCTTC
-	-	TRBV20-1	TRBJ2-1	CSADGGHEQFF	TGCAGTGCCGATGGGGGCCATGAGCAGTTCTTC
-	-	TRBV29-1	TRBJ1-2	CSVDRMGSRGYTF	TGCAGCGTTGATAGGATGGGGAGCCGGGGCTACACCTTC